The TCR beta chain under discussion was sequenced for a study of shared clonotypes between healthy human individuals. Study outcomes and limitations: Non-shared clonotypes were found to have lower generation probabilities than the clonotypes that were shared by all four of the sorted-subset donors. Estimated clonotype richness was generally higher in naive than memory subsets.

Positive CCR7 selection of CD45RO-negative cells yielded the naive CD8 cells, and terminally differentiated effector memory CD45RA+ cells were excluded. The donors were all Caucasian adults (living in Nashville, Tennessee). The assay was carried out at the deep level. The method was immunoSEQ multiplex PCR; TCRdb's version includes in-frame clones alone and lacks a portion of them. This sample has more than 500,000 clones; roughly 95% occur once, and the top ten carry 0.095% to 0.14%. Details on this clone: Its antigen is currently unknown.

CDR3 length equals 14 residues. With V trimmed by 6 bases and J by 5 bases, 6 bases remained unmatched. Germline CDR1 and CDR2: MNHEY and SMNVEV (reference sequence). The sequence derives from a woman younger than 45 in good health. Material for sequencing was naive CD8+ T cells sorted from blood. The rearrangement links TRBV27 to TRBJ2-5, with 10 bases identical to TRBD1. CDR3 in DNA: TGTGCCAGCAGGACGACAGGGGGCGACGAGACCCAGTACTTC. Translation: CASRTTGGDETQYF.